This is a list of T cell receptor beta chains from one sample in a study of cytomegalovirus exposure and HLA in healthy donors. TCRdb keeps only in-frame clones here, not all; method: immunoSEQ multiplex PCR. The data contain approximately 120,000 clones, 81% of them singletons. The sequenced sample was PBMCs. The receptor set was obtained from a man younger than 35 in good health and CMV-seronegative. Each CDR3 is given with its conserved first and last residue. Each record gives: clone size, D gene, V gene, J gene, CDR3 protein, CDR3 DNA. A D gene is named only where the DNA matches it firmly. Size tells how often a clone was seen (once, few, many) or the class of an expanded clone, and some rows leave it out.

>-|-|TRBV2|TRBJ1-3
CASRPDISGNTIYF
TGTGCCAGCCGTCCGGACATCTCTGGAAACACCATATATTTT
>-|TRBD2|TRBV2|TRBJ2-5
CASSRTSGAYQETQYF
TGTGCCAGCAGTCGGACTAGCGGGGCGTACCAAGAGACCCAGTACTTC
>once|-|TRBV2|TRBJ1-2
CASSGRTSGGYGYTF
TGTGCCAGCAGTGGGCGGACCTCAGGAGGCTATGGCTACACCTTC
>-|-|TRBV7-6|TRBJ1-2
CASSRDRRGGGYTF
TGTGCCAGCAGTCGAGACCGACGGGGGGGTGGCTACACCTTC
>-|TRBD1|TRBV7-9|TRBJ2-4
CASSLAQGKNIQYF
TGTGCCAGCAGCTTAGCACAGGGGAAAAACATTCAGTACTTC
>-|-|TRBV5-1|TRBJ2-7
CASSPSSYEQYF
TGCGCCAGCAGCCCGAGCTCCTACGAGCAGTACTTC
>-|-|TRBV11-1|TRBJ2-7
CASSLGGGEQYF
TGTGCCAGCAGCTTAGGAGGGGGCGAGCAGTACTTC
>-|TRBD1|TRBV5-1|TRBJ2-7
CASGNRGLNYEQYF
TGCGCCAGCGGAAACAGGGGGCTCAACTACGAGCAGTACTTC
>few|TRBD1|TRBV9|TRBJ1-1
CASSHHRDRGEYTEAFF
TGTGCCAGCAGTCACCACCGGGACAGGGGGGAGTACACTGAAGCTTTCTTT
>-|TRBD1|TRBV11-2|TRBJ2-1
CASSLDRGYYNEQFF
TGTGCCAGCAGCTTAGACAGGGGGTATTACAATGAGCAGTTCTTC
>-|TRBD1|TRBV5-1|TRBJ2-5
CASSGGTGGRETQYF
TGCGCCAGCAGCGGAGGGACAGGGGGTCGGGAGACCCAGTACTTC
>-|TRBD1|TRBV5-6|TRBJ2-7
CASRDWTGTYEQYF
TGTGCCAGCAGGGATTGGACAGGGACCTACGAGCAGTACTTC
>few|-|TRBV19|TRBJ1-1
CASRKTGANTEAFF
TGTGCCAGTAGAAAGACAGGTGCGAACACTGAAGCTTTCTTT
>-|TRBD1|TRBV5-6|TRBJ1-1
CASRFYRGTSNTEAFF
TGTGCCAGCAGGTTTTACAGGGGTACGTCGAACACTGAAGCTTTCTTT
>-|TRBD2|TRBV29-1|TRBJ2-7
CSVAWEGITYEQYF
TGCAGCGTCGCTTGGGAGGGCATCACCTACGAGCAGTACTTC
>-|TRBD1|TRBV25-1|TRBJ2-7
CASSGQGGSYEQYF
TGTGCCAGCAGTGGACAGGGGGGTTCCTACGAGCAGTACTTC
>few|-|TRBV7-6|TRBJ1-6
CASSTGSNNSPLHF
TGTGCCAGCAGTACAGGCAGCAATAATTCACCCCTCCACTTT
>-|TRBD1|TRBV9|TRBJ1-2
CASSVGQGADYGYTF
TGTGCCAGCAGCGTAGGACAGGGGGCGGACTATGGCTACACCTTC
>-|-|TRBV5-1|TRBJ2-3
CASSLGRDTQYF
TGCGCCAGCAGCTTGGGCAGAGATACGCAGTATTTT
>-|TRBD1|TRBV9|TRBJ2-5
CASSVAGQGTRETQYF
TGTGCCAGCAGCGTAGCTGGACAGGGCACCAGGGAGACCCAGTACTTC
>once|TRBD1|TRBV2|TRBJ2-2
CASSSSGTGAFFGHTGELFF
TGTGCCAGCAGCTCCTCCGGGACAGGGGCCTTTTTTGGGCACACCGGGGAGCTGTTTTTT
>few|-|TRBV6-1|TRBJ1-1
CASSEPPYTEAFF
TGTGCCAGCAGTGAACCCCCGTACACTGAAGCTTTCTTT
>-|-|TRBV7-2|TRBJ2-3
CASSPRNGAQYF
TGTGCCAGCAGCCCCCGTAACGGTGCGCAGTATTTT
>-|TRBD1|TRBV5-1|TRBJ2-1
CASRLGQGAGEQFF
TGCGCCAGCAGGTTAGGACAGGGGGCAGGAGAGCAGTTCTTC
>once|-|TRBV14|TRBJ1-3
CASSHHPTGISSGNTIYF
TGTGCCAGCAGCCATCATCCCACAGGCATTTCCTCTGGAAACACCATATATTTT
>-|-|TRBV5-1|TRBJ1-1
CASSSQGGARTEAFF
TGCGCCAGCAGCTCCCAGGGAGGGGCAAGAACTGAAGCTTTCTTT
>-|-|TRBV7-9|TRBJ1-1
CASSPRIGGMNTEAFF
TGTGCCAGCAGCCCGAGGATCGGAGGGATGAACACTGAAGCTTTCTTT
>-|-|TRBV4-2|TRBJ1-4
CASSKGVAGDNEKLFF
TGTGCCAGCAGCAAAGGGGTCGCAGGGGATAATGAAAAACTGTTTTTT
>-|-|TRBV6-5|TRBJ2-1
CASSSSGYEQFF
TGTGCCAGCAGTTCCTCCGGGTATGAGCAGTTCTTC
>-|-|TRBV15|TRBJ2-7
CATSRDATGSYEQYF
TGTGCCACCAGCAGAGATGCAACAGGGTCCTACGAGCAGTACTTC
>-|TRBD2|TRBV13|TRBJ2-2
CASSSPTAGGNTGELFF
TGTGCCAGCAGCTCACCCACAGCGGGGGGGAACACCGGGGAGCTGTTTTTT
>-|TRBD2|TRBV4-2|TRBJ2-4
CASSQGSSGGNIQYF
TGTGCCAGCAGCCAAGGGTCTAGCGGGGGCAACATTCAGTACTTC
>-|-|TRBV7-2|TRBJ1-5
CASSLEGVRPQHF
TGTGCCAGCAGCTTAGAGGGGGTAAGGCCCCAGCATTTT
>-|-|TRBV7-9|TRBJ2-7
CASSFGRGSPTTSYEQYF
TGTGCCAGCAGCTTTGGCCGCGGCAGCCCGACCACATCCTACGAGCAGTACTTC
>few|TRBD2|TRBV9|TRBJ2-7
CASSEGGGAALYEQYF
TGTGCCAGCAGCGAGGGCGGGGGGGCCGCTCTCTACGAGCAGTACTTC
>-|-|TRBV15|TRBJ2-3
CATSRSLRGDTQYF
TGTGCCACCAGCAGATCCCTAAGGGGGGATACGCAGTATTTT
>few|-|TRBV6-1|TRBJ1-1
CASSDIHRFTEAFF
TGTGCCAGCAGTGATATCCACAGGTTTACTGAAGCTTTCTTT
>few|-|TRBV7-2|TRBJ2-2
CASSLGPGELFF
TGTGCCAGCAGCCTGGGGCCCGGGGAGCTGTTTTTT
>-|-|TRBV5-1|TRBJ2-7
CASSYTPYEQYF
TGCGCCAGCAGCTACACCCCCTACGAGCAGTACTTC
>-|TRBD1|TRBV7-9|TRBJ1-3
CASKPDRVGNTIYF
TGTGCCAGCAAACCGGACAGGGTCGGAAACACCATATATTTT
>-|TRBD2|TRBV5-6|TRBJ2-3
CASSLTSGGGNTQYF
TGTGCCAGCAGCTTAACTAGCGGGGGGGGGAATACGCAGTATTTT
>-|-|TRBV10-3|TRBJ1-5
CAISDGKEPRHF
TGTGCCATCAGTGACGGAAAGGAGCCCCGGCATTTT
>-|-|TRBV7-2|TRBJ2-3
CASSKVLAGAAPDTQYF
TGTGCCAGCAGCAAAGTGTTGGCGGGGGCGGCACCAGATACGCAGTATTTT
>-|TRBD1|TRBV11-2|TRBJ1-6
CASRAGTGSPLHF
TGTGCCAGCAGGGCCGGGACAGGGTCACCCCTCCACTTT
>-|TRBD1|TRBV19|TRBJ1-2
CATAATGVDGYTF
TGTGCCACCGCCGCTACAGGGGTCGATGGCTACACCTTC
>-|-|TRBV19|TRBJ1-1
CASRSPGTGNTEAFF
TGTGCCAGTAGATCTCCCGGGACTGGGAACACTGAAGCTTTCTTT
>-|TRBD2|TRBV9|TRBJ2-5
CASSVASGETQYF
TGTGCCAGCAGCGTAGCTAGCGGGGAGACCCAGTACTTC
>once|-|TRBV7-9|TRBJ1-1
CASSLVSMNTEAFF
TGTGCCAGCAGTTTAGTTAGTATGAACACTGAAGCTTTCTTT
>once|TRBD2|TRBV4-3|TRBJ2-5
CASSQGSGGQETQYF
TGCGCCAGCAGCCAAGGTAGCGGGGGCCAAGAGACCCAGTACTTC
>few|-|TRBV5-1|TRBJ1-2
CASSLGQQLYGYTF
TGCGCCAGCAGCTTGGGACAGCAATTGTATGGCTACACCTTC
>few|TRBD2|TRBV6-6|TRBJ2-3
CASTLAGGGDTQYF
TGTGCCAGCACCCTAGCGGGGGGGGGTGATACGCAGTATTTT
>once|TRBD2|TRBV7-9|TRBJ2-2
CASSSPLATLSTGELFF
TGTGCCAGCAGCTCTCCACTAGCGACCTTATCCACCGGGGAGCTGTTTTTT
>-|-|TRBV11-2|TRBJ1-1
CASSFEWRKGYTEAFF
TGTGCCAGCAGCTTTGAATGGAGGAAAGGGTACACTGAAGCTTTCTTT
>-|TRBD1|TRBV7-7|TRBJ2-1
CASSFGQGADEQFF
TGTGCCAGCAGCTTCGGACAGGGGGCCGATGAGCAGTTCTTC